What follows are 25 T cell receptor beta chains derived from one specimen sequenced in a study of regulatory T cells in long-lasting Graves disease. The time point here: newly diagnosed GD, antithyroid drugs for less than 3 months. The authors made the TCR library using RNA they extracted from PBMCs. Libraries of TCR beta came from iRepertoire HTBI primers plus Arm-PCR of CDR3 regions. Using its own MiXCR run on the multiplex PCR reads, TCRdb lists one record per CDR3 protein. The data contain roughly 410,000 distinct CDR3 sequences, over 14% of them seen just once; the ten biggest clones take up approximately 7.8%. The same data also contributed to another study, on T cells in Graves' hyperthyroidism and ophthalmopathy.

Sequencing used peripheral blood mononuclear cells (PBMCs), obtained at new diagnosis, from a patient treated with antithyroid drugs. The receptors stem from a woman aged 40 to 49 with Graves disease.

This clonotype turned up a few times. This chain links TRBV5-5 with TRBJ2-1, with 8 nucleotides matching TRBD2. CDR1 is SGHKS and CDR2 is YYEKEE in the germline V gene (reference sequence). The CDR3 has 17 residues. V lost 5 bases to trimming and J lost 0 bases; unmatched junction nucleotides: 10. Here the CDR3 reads CASRGPAGANSYNEQFF. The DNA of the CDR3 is TGTGCCAGCAGGGGGCCAGCGGGAGCCAACTCCTACAATGAGCAGTTCTTC.

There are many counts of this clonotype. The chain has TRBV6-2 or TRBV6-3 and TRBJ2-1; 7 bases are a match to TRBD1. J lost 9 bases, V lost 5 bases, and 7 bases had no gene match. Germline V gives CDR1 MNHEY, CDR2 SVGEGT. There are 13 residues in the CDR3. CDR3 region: CASSGTAIFEQFF. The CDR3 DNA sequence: TGTGCCAGCAGTGGGACAGCTATATTTGAGCAGTTCTTC.

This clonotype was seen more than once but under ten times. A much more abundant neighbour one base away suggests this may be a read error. The CDR3: CASSLSGGSETQYF. Written as DNA, the CDR3 is TGTGCCAGCAGCTTATCGGGGGGGTCAGAGACCCAGTACTTC. The chain carries TRBV3-1 and TRBJ2-5; TRBD2 aligns across 8 bases. Trimming took 5 bases from V and 4 from J; bases not matched to a gene: 6. The CDR3 contains 14 residues. Germline V lookup: CDR1 LGHDT, CDR2 YNNKEL (reference sequence).

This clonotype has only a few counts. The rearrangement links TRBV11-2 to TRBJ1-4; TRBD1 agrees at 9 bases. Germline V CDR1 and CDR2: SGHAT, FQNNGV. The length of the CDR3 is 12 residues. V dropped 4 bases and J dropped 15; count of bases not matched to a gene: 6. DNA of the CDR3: TGTGCCAGCAGCTCACGGGACAGGGAAATGTTTTTT. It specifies CASSSRDREMFF.

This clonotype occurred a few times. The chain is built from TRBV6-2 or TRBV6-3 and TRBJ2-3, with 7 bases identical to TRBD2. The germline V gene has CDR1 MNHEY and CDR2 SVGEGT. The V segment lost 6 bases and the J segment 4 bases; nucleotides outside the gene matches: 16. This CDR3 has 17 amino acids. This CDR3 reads CASRDTGGGRGSDTQYF. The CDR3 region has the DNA TGTGCCAGCAGGGATACCGGAGGAGGGAGGGGATCAGATACGCAGTATTTT.

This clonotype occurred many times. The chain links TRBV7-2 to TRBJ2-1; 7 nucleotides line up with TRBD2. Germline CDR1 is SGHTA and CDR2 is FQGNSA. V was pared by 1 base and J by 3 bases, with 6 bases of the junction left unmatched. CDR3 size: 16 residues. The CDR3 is CASSLGGGGYYNEQFF. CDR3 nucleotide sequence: TGTGCCAGCAGCTTAGGAGGCGGGGGATACTACAATGAGCAGTTCTTC. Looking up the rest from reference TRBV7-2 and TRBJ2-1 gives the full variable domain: GAGVSQSPSNKVTEKGKDVELRCDPISGHTALYWYRQSLGQGLEFLIYFQGNSAPDKSGLPSDRFSAERTGGSVSTLTIQRTQQEDSAVYLCASSLGGGGYYNEQFFGPGTRLTVL.

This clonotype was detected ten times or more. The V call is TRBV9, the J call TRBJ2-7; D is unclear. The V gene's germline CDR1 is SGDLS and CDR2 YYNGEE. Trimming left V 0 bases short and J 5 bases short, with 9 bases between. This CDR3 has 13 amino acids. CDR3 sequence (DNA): TGTGCCAGCAGCGTAGTACTTGGGGACGAGCAGTACTTC. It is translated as CASSVVLGDEQYF.

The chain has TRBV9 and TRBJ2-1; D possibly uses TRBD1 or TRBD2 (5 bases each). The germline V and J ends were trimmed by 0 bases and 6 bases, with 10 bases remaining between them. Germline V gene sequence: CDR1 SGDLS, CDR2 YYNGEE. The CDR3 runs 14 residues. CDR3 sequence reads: CASSVAGLGNEQFF. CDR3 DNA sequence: TGTGCCAGCAGCGTAGCGGGGCTAGGCAATGAGCAGTTCTTC.

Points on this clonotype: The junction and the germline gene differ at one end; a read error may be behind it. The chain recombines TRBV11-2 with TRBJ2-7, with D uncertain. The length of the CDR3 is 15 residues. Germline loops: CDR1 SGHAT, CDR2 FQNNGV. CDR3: CASSARVSACYDQYF. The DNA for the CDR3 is TGTGCCAGCAGCGCTAGGGTCTCGGCCTGCTACGATCAGTACTTC.

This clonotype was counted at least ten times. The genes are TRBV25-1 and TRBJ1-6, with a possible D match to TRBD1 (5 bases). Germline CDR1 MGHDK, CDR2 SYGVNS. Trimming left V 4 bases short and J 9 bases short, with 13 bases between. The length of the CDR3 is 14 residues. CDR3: CASSGSGGTSPLHF. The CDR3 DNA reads TGTGCCAGCAGTGGTAGCGGGGGGACTTCACCCCTCCACTTT.

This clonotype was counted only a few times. CDR3 nucleotides: TGCGCCAGCAGCTCCCCGGTTGGAGATACGCAGTATTTT. Translated: CASSSPVGDTQYF. The V and J genes are TRBV5-1 and TRBJ2-3; D gene uncertain. V shed 3 bases and J shed 5 bases, with 10 bases lying between them. Looked up from germline, CDR1 is SGHRS and CDR2 is YFSETQ. This CDR3 region has 13 residues.

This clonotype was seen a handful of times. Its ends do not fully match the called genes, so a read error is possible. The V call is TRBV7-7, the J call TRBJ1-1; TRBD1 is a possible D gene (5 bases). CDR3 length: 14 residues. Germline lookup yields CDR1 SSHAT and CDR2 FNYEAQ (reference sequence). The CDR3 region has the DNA TGTGCTAGCAGCCCAAAACCAGGGAGTACTGAAGCTTTCTTT. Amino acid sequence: CASSPKPGSTEAFF.

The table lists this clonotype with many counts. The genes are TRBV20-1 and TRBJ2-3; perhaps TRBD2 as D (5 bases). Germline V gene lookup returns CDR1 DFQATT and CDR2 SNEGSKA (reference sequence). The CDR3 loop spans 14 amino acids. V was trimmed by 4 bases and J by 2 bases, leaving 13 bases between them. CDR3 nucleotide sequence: TGCAGTGCTAAACGGCGGGCTCTCACAGATACGCAGTATTTT. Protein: CSAKRRALTDTQYF.

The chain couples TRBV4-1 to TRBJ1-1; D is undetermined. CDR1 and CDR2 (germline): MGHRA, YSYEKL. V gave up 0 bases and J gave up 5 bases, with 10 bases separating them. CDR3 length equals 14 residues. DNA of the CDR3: TGCGCCAGCAGCCAAGAGTGGCTAAGAACTGAAGCTTTCTTT. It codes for CASSQEWLRTEAFF.

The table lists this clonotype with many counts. For the CDR3, the DNA is TGTGCCAGCAGCTTTCTAGGGGGAGGACGCCAAGAGACCCAGTACTTC. This translates into CASSFLGGGRQETQYF. The chain has TRBV11-2 and TRBJ2-5; D could derive from TRBD1 or TRBD2 (6 bases each). Germline-derived CDR1 and CDR2 are SGHAT and FQNNGV. V lost 3 bases and J lost 1, with 15 bases in between. The CDR3 totals 16 residues. Full variable domain (rest looked up from reference TRBV11-2 and TRBJ2-5): EAGVAQSPRYKIIEKRQSVAFWCNPISGHATLYWYQQILGQGPKLLIQFQNNGVVDDSQLPKDRFSAERLKGVDSTLKIQPAKLEDSAVYLCASSFLGGGRQETQYFGPGTRLLVL.

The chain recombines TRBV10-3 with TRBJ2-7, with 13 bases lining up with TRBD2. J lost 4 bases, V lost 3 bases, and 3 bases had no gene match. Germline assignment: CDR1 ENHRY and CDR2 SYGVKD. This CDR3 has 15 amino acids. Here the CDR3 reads CAISDSGLAGYEQYF. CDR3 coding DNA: TGTGCCATCAGTGACTCGGGACTAGCGGGGTACGAGCAGTACTTC.

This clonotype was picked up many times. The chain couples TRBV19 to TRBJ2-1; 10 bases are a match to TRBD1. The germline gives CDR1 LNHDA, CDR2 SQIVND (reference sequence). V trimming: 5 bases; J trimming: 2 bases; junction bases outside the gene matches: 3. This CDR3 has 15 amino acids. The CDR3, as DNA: TGTGCCAGTAGTTGGGACAGGGGACCCTACAATGAGCAGTTCTTC. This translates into CASSWDRGPYNEQFF. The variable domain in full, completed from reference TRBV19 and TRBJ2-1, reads DGGITQSPKYLFRKEGQNVTLSCEQNLNHDAMYWYRQDPGQGLRLIYYSQIVNDFQKGDIAEGYSVSREKKESFPLTVTSAQKNPTAFYLCASSWDRGPYNEQFFGPGTRLTVL.

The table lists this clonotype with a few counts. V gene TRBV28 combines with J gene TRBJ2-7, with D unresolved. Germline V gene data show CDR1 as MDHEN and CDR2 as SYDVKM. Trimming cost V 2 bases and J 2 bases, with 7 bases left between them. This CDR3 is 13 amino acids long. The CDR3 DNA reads TGTGCCAGCAGTTTACCTGCTACCTACGAGCAGTACTTC. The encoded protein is CASSLPATYEQYF.

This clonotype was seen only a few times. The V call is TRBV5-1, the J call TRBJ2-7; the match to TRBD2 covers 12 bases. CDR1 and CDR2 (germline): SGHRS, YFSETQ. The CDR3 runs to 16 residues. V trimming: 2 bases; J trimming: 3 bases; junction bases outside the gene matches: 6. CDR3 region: CASSFARTSGNYEQYF. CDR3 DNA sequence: TGCGCCAGCAGCTTTGCCCGGACTAGCGGGAACTACGAGCAGTACTTC.

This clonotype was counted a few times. This CDR3 reads CSAIVVAGNYEQFF. CDR3 in DNA: TGCAGTGCTATTGTGGTAGCGGGAAACTATGAGCAGTTCTTC. This chain links TRBV20-1 with TRBJ2-1, with TRBD2 matching over 8 bases. The length of the CDR3 is 14 residues. The junction had 10 bases not matched to a gene; V was cut back by 4 bases and J by 8 bases. CDR1 and CDR2 from the germline V gene are DFQATT and SNEGSKA (reference sequence).

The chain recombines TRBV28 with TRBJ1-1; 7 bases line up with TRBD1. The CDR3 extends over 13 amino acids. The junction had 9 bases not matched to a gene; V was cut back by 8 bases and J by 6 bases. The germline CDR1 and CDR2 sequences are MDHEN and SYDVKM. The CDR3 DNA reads TGTGCCAGCGTAAGGGGGCCCAAGGCTGAAGCTTTCTTT. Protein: CASVRGPKAEAFF. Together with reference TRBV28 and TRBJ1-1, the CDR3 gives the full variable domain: DVKVTQSSRYLVKRTGEKVFLECVQDMDHENMFWYRQDPGLGLRLIYFSYDVKMKEKGDIPEGYSVSREKKERFSLILESASTNQTSMYLCASVRGPKAEAFFGQGTRLTVV.

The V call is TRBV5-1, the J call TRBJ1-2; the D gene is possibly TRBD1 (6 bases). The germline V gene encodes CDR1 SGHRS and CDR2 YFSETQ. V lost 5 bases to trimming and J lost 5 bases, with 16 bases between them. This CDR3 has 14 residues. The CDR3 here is CASSVWGPQYGYTF. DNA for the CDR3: TGCGCCAGCAGTGTGTGGGGGCCTCAATATGGCTACACCTTC.

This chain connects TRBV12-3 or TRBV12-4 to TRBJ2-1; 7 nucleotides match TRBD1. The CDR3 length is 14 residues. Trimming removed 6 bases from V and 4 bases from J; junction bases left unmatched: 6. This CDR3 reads CASRSGQFYNEQFF. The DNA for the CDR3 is TGTGCCAGCAGATCGGGACAGTTTTACAATGAGCAGTTCTTC.

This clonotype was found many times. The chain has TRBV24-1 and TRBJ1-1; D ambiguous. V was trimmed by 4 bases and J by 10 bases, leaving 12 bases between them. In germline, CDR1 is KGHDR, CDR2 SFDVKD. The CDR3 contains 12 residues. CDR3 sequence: CATSDPGRGAFF. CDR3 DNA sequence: TGTGCCACCAGTGACCCTGGACGAGGAGCTTTCTTT.

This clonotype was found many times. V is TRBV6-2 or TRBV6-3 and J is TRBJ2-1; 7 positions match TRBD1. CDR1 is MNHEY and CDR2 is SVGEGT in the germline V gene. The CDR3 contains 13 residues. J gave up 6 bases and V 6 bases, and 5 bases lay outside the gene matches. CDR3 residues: CASRRDSINEQFF. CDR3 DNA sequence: TGTGCCAGCAGGAGGGACAGTATCAATGAGCAGTTCTTC.